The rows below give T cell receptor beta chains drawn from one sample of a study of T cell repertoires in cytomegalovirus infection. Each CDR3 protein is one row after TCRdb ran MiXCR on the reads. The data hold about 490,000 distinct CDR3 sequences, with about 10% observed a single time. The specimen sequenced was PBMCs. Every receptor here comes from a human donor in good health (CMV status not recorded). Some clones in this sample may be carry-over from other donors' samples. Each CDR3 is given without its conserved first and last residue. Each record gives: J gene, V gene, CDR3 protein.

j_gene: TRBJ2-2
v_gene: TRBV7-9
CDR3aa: ASSLPTAPAGELF

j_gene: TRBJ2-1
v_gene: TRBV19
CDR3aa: ASSIRDRLLISTPEKNNEQF

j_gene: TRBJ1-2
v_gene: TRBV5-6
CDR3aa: ASSLRTGLDLRGYT

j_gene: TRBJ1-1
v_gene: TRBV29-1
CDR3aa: SVEDRENTEAF

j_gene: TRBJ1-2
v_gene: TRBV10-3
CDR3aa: AISLTGQNYGYT

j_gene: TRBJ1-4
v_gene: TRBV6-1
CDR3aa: ASGLGNEKLF

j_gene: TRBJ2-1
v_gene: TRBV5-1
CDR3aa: ASSLVQGVVNEQF

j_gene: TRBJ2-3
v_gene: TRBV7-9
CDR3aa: ASSHSGGGTDTQY

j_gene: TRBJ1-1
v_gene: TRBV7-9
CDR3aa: ASSGRGPVGNTEAF

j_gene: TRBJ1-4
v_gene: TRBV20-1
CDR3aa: SARGGREKLF

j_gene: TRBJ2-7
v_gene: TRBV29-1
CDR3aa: SVRTSGREVSYEQY

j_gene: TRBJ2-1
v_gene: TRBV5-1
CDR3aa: ASSLASGRVNEQF

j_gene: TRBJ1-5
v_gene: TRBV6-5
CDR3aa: ASSYSKAELTQH

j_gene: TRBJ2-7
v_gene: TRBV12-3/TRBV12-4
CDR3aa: ASSLGSEDYEQY

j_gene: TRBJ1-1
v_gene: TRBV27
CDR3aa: ASSLATGGYTEAF

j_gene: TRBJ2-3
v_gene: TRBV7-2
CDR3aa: ASSFKYLGASGEVDTQY

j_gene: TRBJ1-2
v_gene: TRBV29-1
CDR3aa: SVEGSYGYT

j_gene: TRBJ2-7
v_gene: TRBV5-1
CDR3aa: ASSPIAGGGYEQY

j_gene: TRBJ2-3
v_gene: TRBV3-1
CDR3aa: ASSPGTTSTGTDTQY

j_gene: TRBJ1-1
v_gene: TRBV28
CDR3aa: ASSLPMNTEAF

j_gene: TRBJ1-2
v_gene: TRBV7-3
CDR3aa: ASSGPDTPYGYT

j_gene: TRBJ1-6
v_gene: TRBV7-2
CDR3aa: ASRWTGASSPLH

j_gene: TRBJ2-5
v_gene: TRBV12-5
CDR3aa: ASGLGDSGGRETQY

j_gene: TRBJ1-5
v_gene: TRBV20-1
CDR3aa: SARDIRGLHQPQH

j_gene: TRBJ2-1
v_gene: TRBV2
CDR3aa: ASSEFKLAVYNEQF

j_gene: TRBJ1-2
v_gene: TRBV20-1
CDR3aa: SAGAGRVRGYT

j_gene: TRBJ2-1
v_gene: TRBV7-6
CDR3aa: ASSLGTSGTLNDEQF

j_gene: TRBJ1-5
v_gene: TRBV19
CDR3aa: ASSLAGGGGNQPQH

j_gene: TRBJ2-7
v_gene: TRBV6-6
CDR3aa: ASGKGRAYEQY

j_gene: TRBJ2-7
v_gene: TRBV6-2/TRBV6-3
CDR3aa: ASSFGTANAQY

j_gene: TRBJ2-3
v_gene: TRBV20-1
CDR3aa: SARGPAGGRTDTQY

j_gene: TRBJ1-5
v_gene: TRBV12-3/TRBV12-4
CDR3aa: ASKTGERSNQPQH

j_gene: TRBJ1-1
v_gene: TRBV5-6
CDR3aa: ASSLAGGKGAF

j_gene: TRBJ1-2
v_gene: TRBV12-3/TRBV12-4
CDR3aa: ASSWDRSRVYGYT

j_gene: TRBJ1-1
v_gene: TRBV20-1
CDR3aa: SAPWLGVPEAF

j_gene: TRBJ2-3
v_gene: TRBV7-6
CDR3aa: ASSARMGDTDTQY

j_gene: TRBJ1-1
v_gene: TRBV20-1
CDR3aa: SALRTGGKTEAF

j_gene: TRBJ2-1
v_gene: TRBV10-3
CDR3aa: AISESGGWNKALSEQF

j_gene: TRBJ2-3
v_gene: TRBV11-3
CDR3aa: ASSPSGIHTDTQY

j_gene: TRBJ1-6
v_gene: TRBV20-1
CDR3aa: SASGGVGNSPLH

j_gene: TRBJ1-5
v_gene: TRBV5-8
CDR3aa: ASSLRGLGHQPQH

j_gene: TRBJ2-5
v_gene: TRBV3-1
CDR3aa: ASSQKGGSETQY

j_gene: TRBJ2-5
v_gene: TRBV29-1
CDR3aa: SGEGLETQY

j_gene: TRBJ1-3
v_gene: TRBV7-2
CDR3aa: ASSLGTGAGNTIY

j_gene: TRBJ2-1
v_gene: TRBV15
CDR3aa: ATSRALGGDSYNEQF

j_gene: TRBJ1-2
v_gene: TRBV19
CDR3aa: ASSMDINYGYT

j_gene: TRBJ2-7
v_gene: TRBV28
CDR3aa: ASSTAVRGGSYEQY

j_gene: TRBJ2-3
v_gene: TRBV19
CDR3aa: ASSMGLTDTQY

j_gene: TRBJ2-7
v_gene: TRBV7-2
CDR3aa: ASSVRQGTYTYEQY

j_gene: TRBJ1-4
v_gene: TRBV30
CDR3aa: AWSGAEGKLF

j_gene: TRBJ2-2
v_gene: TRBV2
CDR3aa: ASKRRGANTGELF

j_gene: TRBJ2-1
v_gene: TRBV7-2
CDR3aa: ASSLVTLDREQF

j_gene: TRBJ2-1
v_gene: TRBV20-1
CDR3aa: SARDPTGLEWQF